This T cell receptor beta chain was identified in a study of early stage breast cancer tumors. Findings and caveats of the study: Tumors had approximately 2.5-fold higher T cell density than normal breast.

As to this clone: Its specificity is unknown.

In germline, CDR1 is SGHNT, CDR2 YYREEE (reference sequence). The CDR3 totals 16 residues. The V and J ends lost 0 bases and 0 bases respectively, with 10 bases between them. Clones were sequenced by immunoSEQ multiplex PCR, and TCRdb holds only the in-frame ones, with some missing. Here the sample spans 25,000 to 30,000 clones, 75% to 85% being singletons. The TCR was taken from a person in their sixties with breast cancer. The sequenced sample consisted of blood. The rearrangement uses TRBV5-4 and TRBJ2-4; D is perhaps TRBD1 (7 bases). CDR3 amino acids: CASSLAGDRAKNIQYF. DNA for the CDR3: TGTGCCAGCAGCTTGGCGGGGGACAGAGCCAAAAACATTCAGTACTTC.